This passage covers 27 T cell receptor beta chains from one sample sequenced in a study of T cell clonality in common variable immunodeficiency. Study-wide points: Reportedly, TCR beta sequences from common variable immunodeficiency showed fewer deletions and N-nucleotide insertions.

The antigens these receptors bind are not known. Generated by immunoSEQ multiplex PCR, the TCRdb table keeps only in-frame clones and is missing some. The specimen has 25,000 to 35,000 clones, none found just once. Sequencing was done on a sample of peripheral blood mononuclear cells. These receptors all stem from a human donor with common variable immunodeficiency.

This clone came up many times. Read sequence stops 3 residues before the CDR3 end, and the germline J gene provides the missing end. The chain employs TRBV2 and TRBJ2-1, with TRBD1 matching 8 bases. This CDR3 spans 15 amino acids. V lost 8 bases and J lost 2; bases outside the gene matches: 8. The V gene's germline CDR1 is SNHLY and CDR2 FYNNEI. The CDR3 bases that were read are TGTGCCAGCCTCAAGGAGACAGGGGCCTACAATGAG. Protein product: CASLKETGAYNE. The complete CDR3 sequence is CASLKETGAYNEQFF.

This clone was observed many times. The observed sequence ends 3 residues before the CDR3 terminus, with the missing tail filled in from the germline J gene. The V and J genes are TRBV18 and TRBJ2-7; the D is unclear. Trimming took off 0 bases at V and 2 bases at J, with 11 bases between the two ends. This CDR3 is built from 15 residues. Germline loops: CDR1 KGHSH, CDR2 LQKENI. CDR3 bases read: TGTGCCAGCTCACCACCGAGCAAGGGTACCTACGAG. It encodes CASSPPSKGTYE. The complete CDR3 reads CASSPPSKGTYEQYF.

This clone was seen ten or more times. The CDR3 sequence is CASSLDRGNEQFF. CDR3 DNA (partial): TGTGCCAGCAGCTTAGATCGGGGCAATGAG. The chain has TRBV11-2 and TRBJ2-1; possibly TRBD2 for D (5 bases). The CDR3 goes on 3 residues after the read ends, and that part is filled in from the germline J gene. Trimming took 0 bases from V and 6 from J, leaving 6 bases between them. Germline V gives CDR1 SGHAT, CDR2 FQNNGV. This CDR3 contains 13 residues.

This clone was counted ten times or more. The read falls 3 residues short of the CDR3 end, and the missing part is taken from the germline J gene. This sequence joins TRBV30 and TRBJ2-2; D possibly corresponds to TRBD1 (6 bases). Germline CDR1 reads GTSNPN; CDR2 reads SVGIG (reference sequence). CDR3 length equals 13 residues. V gave up 2 bases and J gave up 4 bases, with 8 bases separating them. The CDR3 sequence: CAWSPDSTGELFF. CDR3 DNA, as far as it was read: TGTGCCTGGAGTCCGGACAGCACCGGGGAG.

This clone appeared many times. The DNA ends 3 residues before the CDR3 does, and the rest of the CDR3 is filled in from the germline J gene. J is TRBJ2-5 and V is TRBV7-2; weak D call: TRBD2 (5 bases). Between the trimmed V and J ends, which lost 0 bases and 5 bases, there was a span of 13 bases. Per the germline V gene, CDR1 is SGHTA and CDR2 is FQGNSA. The CDR3 totals 15 residues. The CDR3 bases that were read are TGTGCCAGCAGCTTAGCGGCCAGCCCGGGGGAGACC. This encodes CASSLAASPGET. The complete CDR3 protein is CASSLAASPGETQYF.

This clone was seen more than once but under ten times. The read falls 3 residues short of the CDR3 end, and the missing part is taken from the germline J gene. Other DNA sequences in this sample translate to the same CDR3. This rearrangement joins TRBV7-9 to TRBJ2-3; 14 bases agree with TRBD2. After removal of 9 bases from V and 5 bases from J, the junction contained 7 bases not matched to a gene. This CDR3 is 15 amino acids long. The germline CDR1 and CDR2 sequences are SEHNR and FQNEAQ (reference sequence). The covered CDR3 bases are TGTGCCAGTAGCAGACTAGCGGGGGGGAGAGATACG. Protein: CASSRLAGGRDT. The CDR3 reads in full as CASSRLAGGRDTQYF.

The sample holds many counts of this clone. The read terminates 3 residues before the CDR3 end, so the remaining end is supplied by the germline J gene. The chain joins TRBV20-1 to TRBJ2-3; D gene ambiguous. CDR3 length equals 11 residues. Germline values: CDR1 DFQATT, CDR2 SNEGSKA (reference sequence). Incomplete CDR3 DNA: TGCAGTGCTAGAGGTTACAACACG. Translation: CSARGYNT. The whole CDR3 sequence is CSARGYNTQYF.

This clone showed up many times. The read is 3 residues too short to cover the CDR3 end, so that end is filled in from the germline J gene. The rearrangement uses TRBV7-9 and TRBJ1-2; a weak D match, TRBD1 (5 bases). CDR1 and CDR2 (germline): SEHNR, FQNEAQ (reference sequence). The CDR3 is made up of 10 amino acids. CDR3 bases read: TGTGCCACGCAGGGAGGAGGC. It codes for CATQGGG. The whole CDR3 is CATQGGGYTF.

Remarks on this clone: Read data end 3 residues before the CDR3 end; the end is taken from the germline J gene. The V and J genes are TRBV5-3 and TRBJ2-7; D perhaps matches TRBD2 (6 bases). TRBV5-3 is an ORF, with its function uncertain. The CDR3 is 15 amino acids. V lost 4 bases and J 3 bases, leaving 17 bases between the germline ends. CDR3 bases read: TGTGCCAGAAGCCGTGGGGGGAACCTTCTCTACGAG. This gives the protein CARSRGGNLLYE. The entire CDR3 is CARSRGGNLLYEQYF.

To note about this clone: The DNA ends 3 residues before the CDR3 does, and the rest of the CDR3 is filled in from the germline J gene. This chain connects TRBV7-2 to TRBJ2-7, with a weak D call TRBD1 (6 bases). Germline assignment: CDR1 SGHTA and CDR2 FQGNSA. The V and J ends lost 6 bases and 0 bases respectively, with 15 bases between them. The CDR3 sequence is 15 residues long. CDR3 DNA, as far as it was read: TGTGCCAGCAGATCCTCGACAGGAAACTCCTACGAG. Translating it yields CASRSSTGNSYE. The whole CDR3 reads CASRSSTGNSYEQYF.

This clone was seen many times. The read terminates 3 residues before the CDR3 end, so the remaining end is supplied by the germline J gene. The chain combines TRBV7-9 with TRBJ2-1, with a tentative D call TRBD2 (6 bases). Germline CDR1 SEHNR, CDR2 FQNEAQ (reference sequence). The V gene lost 3 bases and the J gene lost 9 bases, with 18 bases spanning the gap. The CDR3 spans 15 residues. The sequenced part of the CDR3 DNA is TGTGCCAGCAGCTTCGAACTAGCCTTCTGGGGTGAG. Translated, it gives CASSFELAFWGE. The whole CDR3 is CASSFELAFWGEQFF. The entire variable domain, with the rest obtained from reference TRBV7-9 and TRBJ2-1, is as follows: DTGVSQNPRHKITKRGQNVTFRCDPISEHNRLYWYRQTLGQGPEFLTYFQNEAQLEKSRLLSDRFSAERPKGSFSTLEIQRTEQGDSAMYLCASSFELAFWGEQFFGPGTRLTVL.

Regarding this clone: Read data end 3 residues before the CDR3 end; the end is taken from the germline J gene. The gene calls are TRBV7-2 and TRBJ1-4; 9 positions match TRBD1. Germline CDR1 is SGHTA and CDR2 is FQGNSA. V was pared by 5 bases and J by 5 bases, with 3 bases of the junction left unmatched. The CDR3 runs 14 residues. The sequenced CDR3 bases are TGTGCCAGCAGCCATGGACAGGGGAATGAAAAA. This sequence encodes CASSHGQGNEK. The whole CDR3 is CASSHGQGNEKLFF.

There are a few counts of this clone. The read terminates 3 residues ahead of where the CDR3 ends, so the germline J gene completes it. J is TRBJ2-7 and V is TRBV6-2 or TRBV6-3; possibly TRBD1 for D (6 bases). The germline gives CDR1 MNHEY, CDR2 SVGEGT. V lost 7 bases to trimming and J lost 3 bases, with 22 bases between them. CDR3 length: 16 amino acids. Incomplete CDR3 DNA: TGTGCCAGCATAAGGGACATTCTAACTCCGAACTACGAG. Translation: CASIRDILTPNYE. In full, the CDR3 reads CASIRDILTPNYEQYF.

This clone has more than one count but fewer than ten. Read data end 3 residues before the CDR3 end; the end is taken from the germline J gene. The chain is built from TRBV5-1 and TRBJ2-3, with 9 bases fitting TRBD1. V shed 4 bases, J shed 2 bases, and the junction held 8 bases outside the gene matches. This CDR3 spans 16 amino acids. Looked up from germline, CDR1 is SGHRS and CDR2 is YFSETQ. CDR3 protein: CASSIGGTGNTDTQYF. The sequenced part of the CDR3 DNA is TGCGCCAGCAGCATTGGGGGGACAGGGAACACAGATACG.

This clone was detected many times. The read gets to within 3 residues of the CDR3 end, and the germline J gene fills in the rest. The chain is built from TRBV5-1 and TRBJ1-2, with TRBD1 matching over 9 bases. Germline CDR1 SGHRS, CDR2 YFSETQ. The J segment lost 4 bases and the V segment lost 3 bases, leaving 7 bases of the junction unmatched. CDR3 length equals 15 residues. The CDR3 loop reads CASSSGTGLLYGYTF. The part of the CDR3 DNA that was read is TGCGCCAGCAGCTCCGGGACAGGGCTCCTCTATGGC.

As to this clone: The missing CDR3 end, 3 residues past where the read stops, is filled in from the germline J gene. The chain carries TRBV7-8 and TRBJ1-1, with 8 bases aligning to TRBD1. V shed 5 bases, J shed 5 bases, and the junction held 10 bases outside the gene matches. Germline V lookup: CDR1 SGHVS, CDR2 FQNEAQ. This CDR3 region has 15 residues. The DNA read from the CDR3 is TGTGCCAGCAGCCTACCGGGCAGGGGGCTTACTGAA. Protein product: CASSLPGRGLTE. The complete CDR3 sequence is CASSLPGRGLTEAFF.

This clone was seen repeatedly, ten times or more. The read is 3 residues too short to cover the CDR3 end, so that end is filled in from the germline J gene. Other DNA variants within this sample encode the same CDR3. The chain recombines TRBV7-2 with TRBJ2-1; 13 bases align to TRBD2. V was pared by 5 bases and J by 4 bases, with 2 bases of the junction left unmatched. CDR1 is SGHTA, CDR2 FQGNSA, per germline. CDR3 size: 15 residues. CDR3 bases read: TGTGCCAGCAGCCGGACTAGCGGGGGTTACAATGAG. Translated, it gives CASSRTSGGYNE. The entire CDR3 reads CASSRTSGGYNEQFF.

This clone came up a few times. Read sequence stops 3 residues before the CDR3 end, and the germline J gene provides the missing end. The gene calls are TRBV30 and TRBJ1-3, with 8 bases matching TRBD1. Trimming removed 2 bases from V and 9 bases from J; junction bases left unmatched: 9. This CDR3 is 14 amino acids long. Per the germline V gene, CDR1 is GTSNPN and CDR2 is SVGIG (reference sequence). The part of the CDR3 DNA that was read is TGTGCCTGGAGTAAAAGGGACAGGTACCTCACC. This codes for CAWSKRDRYLT. The whole CDR3 region reads CAWSKRDRYLTIYF.

This clone was detected only a few times. The observed sequence ends 3 residues before the CDR3 terminus, with the missing tail filled in from the germline J gene. This chain uses TRBV7-2 with TRBJ2-1; TRBD2 matches at 11 bases. The CDR3 covers 15 residues. Germline CDR1 SGHTA, CDR2 FQGNSA. Losses at the gene ends were 4 bases for V and 7 bases for J; bases not matched to a gene: 6. The chain's CDR3 is CASSSPSGGWNEQFF. The part of the CDR3 DNA that was read is TGTGCCAGCAGCTCCCCTAGCGGGGGGTGGAATGAG.

In regard to this clone: The read ends 3 residues before the CDR3 terminus; that terminus is restored from the germline J gene. V and J are TRBV5-1 and TRBJ2-5; 10 positions agree with TRBD2. This CDR3 comprises 15 residues. Unmatched junction bases numbered 4, after V lost 1 base and J lost 4 bases. Germline assignment: CDR1 SGHRS and CDR2 YFSETQ. The CDR3 bases that were read are TGCGCCAGCAGCTTGAGCGGGGGGGCGAGAGAGACC. It encodes CASSLSGGARET. The full CDR3 protein reads CASSLSGGARETQYF.

This clone came up a few times. With the read ending 3 residues before the CDR3 end, the germline J gene is used to fill in that end. The V and J genes are TRBV7-8 and TRBJ2-3; 7 bases agree with TRBD2. Trimming cost V 4 bases and J 8 bases; bases outside gene matches: 15. Germline CDR1 reads SGHVS; CDR2 reads FQNEAQ. CDR3 size: 16 residues. The CDR3 sequence is CASSSIGAQRGGTQYF. The CDR3 bases that were read are TGTGCCAGCAGCTCTATAGGTGCTCAGCGGGGTGGTACG.

As to this clone: The CDR3 end falls 3 residues outside the read, so it is completed with the germline J gene. The J gene is TRBJ2-2, the V gene TRBV19; TRBD1 agrees at 8 bases. The CDR3 extends over 17 amino acids. Trimming at V came to 0 bases and at J to 5 bases, leaving 8 bases not matched to a gene. Germline assignment: CDR1 LNHDA and CDR2 SQIVND (reference sequence). The DNA read from the CDR3 is TGTGCCAGTAGTATAGATCCACAGGGGGGAGGAACCGGGGAG. Translation: CASSIDPQGGGTGE. In full, the CDR3 reads CASSIDPQGGGTGELFF.

This clone has a count of ten or more. The CDR3 end lies 3 residues beyond the end of the read and is filled in from the germline J gene. The rearrangement joins TRBV30 to TRBJ2-2; D perhaps matches TRBD1 (5 bases). Per the germline V gene, CDR1 is GTSNPN and CDR2 is SVGIG (reference sequence). V was clipped by 8 bases and J by 3 bases, with 7 bases between them. The CDR3 loop spans 11 amino acids. The CDR3 reads CARQYTGELFF. Partial CDR3 DNA: TGTGCCCGACAGTACACCGGGGAG.

With regard to this clone: The read halts 3 residues ahead of the CDR3 end, with the missing end drawn from the germline J gene. The gene calls are TRBV7-2 and TRBJ2-5; D perhaps matches TRBD1 (6 bases). Germline V gene lookup returns CDR1 SGHTA and CDR2 FQGNSA. V was pared by 0 bases and J by 5 bases, with 13 bases between. The CDR3 has 15 amino acids. The DNA read from the CDR3 is TGTGCCAGCAGCTTAGCGGCCAGGGGCGGGGAGACC. It yields the protein CASSLAARGGET. The entire CDR3 sequence reads CASSLAARGGETQYF. The full variable domain, with the rest looked up from reference TRBV7-2 and TRBJ2-5, is GAGVSQSPSNKVTEKGKDVELRCDPISGHTALYWYRQSLGQGLEFLIYFQGNSAPDKSGLPSDRFSAERTGGSVSTLTIQRTQQEDSAVYLCASSLAARGGETQYFGPGTRLLVL.

This clone was seen only a few times. Sequencing ends 3 residues short of the CDR3 end; the germline J gene provides the rest. The chain joins TRBV18 to TRBJ1-6, with 7 bases lining up with TRBD1. This CDR3 has 15 residues. Germline V gene data show CDR1 as KGHSH and CDR2 as LQKENI. The junction had 6 bases not matched to a gene; V was cut back by 3 bases and J by 7 bases. CDR3 residues: CASSPEQGKNSPLHF. CDR3 DNA (partial): TGTGCCAGCTCACCGGAACAGGGGAAAAATTCACCC.

This clone came up a few times. Coverage ceases 3 residues before the CDR3 finishes, and the germline J gene fills in the end. V is TRBV7-3 and J is TRBJ2-1, with 9 positions matching TRBD2. CDR1 and CDR2 (germline): SGHTA, FQGTGA. The CDR3 spans 14 residues. V trimming: 3 bases; J trimming: 7 bases; junction bases outside the gene matches: 4. The sequenced CDR3 bases are TGTGCCAGCAGCTTGAGCGGGGGGCCAAATGAG. Translated, it gives CASSLSGGPNE. The whole CDR3 reads CASSLSGGPNEQFF.

The sample holds many counts of this clone. The observed sequence ends 3 residues before the CDR3 terminus, with the missing tail filled in from the germline J gene. The rearrangement uses TRBV19 and TRBJ2-3; D possibly corresponds to TRBD1 (6 bases). CDR3 length equals 15 residues. Germline V gene lookup returns CDR1 LNHDA and CDR2 SQIVND (reference sequence). Trimming removed 5 bases at V and 2 bases at J, with 14 bases between. CDR3 DNA (partial): TGTGCCAGTAGTCCCCTTGGGACACCCACAGATACG. It yields the protein CASSPLGTPTDT. Given in full, the CDR3 is CASSPLGTPTDTQYF.